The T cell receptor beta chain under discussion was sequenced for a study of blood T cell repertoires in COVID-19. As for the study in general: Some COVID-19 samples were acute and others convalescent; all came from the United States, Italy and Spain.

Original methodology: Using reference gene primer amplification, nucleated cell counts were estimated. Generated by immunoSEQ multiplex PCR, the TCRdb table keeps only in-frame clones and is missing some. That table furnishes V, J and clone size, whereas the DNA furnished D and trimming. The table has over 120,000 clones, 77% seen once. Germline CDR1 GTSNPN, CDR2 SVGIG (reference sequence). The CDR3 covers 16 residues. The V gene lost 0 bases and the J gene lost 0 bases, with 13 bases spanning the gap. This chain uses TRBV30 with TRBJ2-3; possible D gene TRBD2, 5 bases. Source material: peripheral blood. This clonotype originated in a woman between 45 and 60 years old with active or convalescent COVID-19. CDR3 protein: CAWSVGLSDSTDTQYF. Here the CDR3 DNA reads TGTGCCTGGAGTGTAGGTCTTAGCGATAGCACAGATACGCAGTATTTT.